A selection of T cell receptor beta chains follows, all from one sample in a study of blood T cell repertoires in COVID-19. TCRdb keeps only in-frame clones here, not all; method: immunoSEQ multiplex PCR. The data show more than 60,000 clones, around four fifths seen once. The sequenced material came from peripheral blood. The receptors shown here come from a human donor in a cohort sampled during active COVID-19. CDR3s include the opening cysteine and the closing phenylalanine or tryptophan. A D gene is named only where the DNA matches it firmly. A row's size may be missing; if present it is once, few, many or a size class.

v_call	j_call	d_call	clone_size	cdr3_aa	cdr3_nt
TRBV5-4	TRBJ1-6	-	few	CASSREGQTGSPLHF	TGTGCCAGCAGCCGAGAGGGACAAACGGGGTCACCCCTCCACTTT
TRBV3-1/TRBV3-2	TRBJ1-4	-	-	CASSQDFSGAGFEDEKLFF	TGTGCCAGCAGCCAAGATTTCTCGGGTGCAGGGTTTGAGGATGAAAAACTGTTTTTT
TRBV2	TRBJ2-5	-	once	CASSGVSSPQETQYF	TGTGCCAGCAGTGGGGTTAGCTCCCCACAAGAGACCCAGTACTTC
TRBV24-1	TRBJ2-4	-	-	CATSDPASVNIQYF	TGTGCCACCAGTGACCCCGCCAGCGTGAACATTCAGTACTTC
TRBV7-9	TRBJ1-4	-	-	CASSLPTDSTNEKLFF	TGTGCCAGCAGCTTACCGACAGATTCAACTAATGAAAAACTGTTTTTT
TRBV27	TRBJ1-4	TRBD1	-	CASSQTGSNEKLFF	TGTGCCAGCAGTCAGACAGGGTCTAATGAAAAACTGTTTTTT
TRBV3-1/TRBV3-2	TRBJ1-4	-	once	CASRPGPDGGKLFF	TGTGCCAGCAGACCGGGACCCGACGGGGGAAAACTGTTTTTT
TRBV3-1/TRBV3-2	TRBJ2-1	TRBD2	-	CASSHWTTSGGIAEQFF	TGTGCCAGCAGCCATTGGACAACTAGCGGGGGCATTGCTGAGCAGTTCTTC
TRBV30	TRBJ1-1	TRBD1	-	CAWSKDREKAFF	TGTGCCTGGAGTAAGGACAGGGAGAAAGCTTTCTTT
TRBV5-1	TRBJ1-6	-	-	CASSPGGVVFSPLHF	TGCGCCAGCAGCCCCGGGGGGGTAGTTTTCTCACCCCTCCACTTT
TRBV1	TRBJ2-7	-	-	CTSSSGYSPTEQYF	TGCACCAGCAGCTCAGGGTATTCGCCTACGGAGCAGTACTTC
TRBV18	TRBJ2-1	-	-	CASSPSLGNEQFF	TGTGCCAGCTCACCGTCCCTAGGCAATGAGCAGTTCTTC
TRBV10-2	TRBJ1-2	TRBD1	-	CASSGDRGRDGYTF	TGCGCCAGCAGCGGTGACAGGGGGCGTGATGGCTACACCTTC
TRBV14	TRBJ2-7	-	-	CASSPGLGREQYF	TGTGCCAGCAGCCCAGGACTGGGGAGGGAGCAGTACTTC
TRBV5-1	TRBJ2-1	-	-	CASSFGGGIYNEQFF	TGCGCCAGCAGCTTCGGCGGGGGCATCTACAATGAGCAGTTCTTC
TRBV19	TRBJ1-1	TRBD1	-	CASTLDREAFF	TGTGCCAGTACCCTGGACAGGGAAGCTTTCTTT
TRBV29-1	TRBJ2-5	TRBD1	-	CSAGTGGLQETQYF	TGCAGCGCGGGGACAGGGGGACTCCAAGAGACCCAGTACTTC
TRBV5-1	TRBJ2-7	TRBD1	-	CASSSTGTGQYF	TGCGCCAGCAGCTCGACAGGGACAGGGCAGTACTTC
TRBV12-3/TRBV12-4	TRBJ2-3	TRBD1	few	CASSQDRVHTQYF	TGTGCCAGCAGTCAAGACAGGGTTCATACGCAGTATTTT
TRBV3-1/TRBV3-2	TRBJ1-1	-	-	CASRTTAMNTEAFF	TGTGCCAGCAGAACGACAGCCATGAACACTGAAGCTTTCTTT
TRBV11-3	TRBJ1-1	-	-	CASSLGGRNTEAFF	TGTGCCAGCAGCTTAGGAGGGAGGAACACTGAAGCTTTCTTT
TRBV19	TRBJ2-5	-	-	CASSIVLKETQYF	TGTGCCAGTAGTATAGTACTAAAAGAGACCCAGTACTTC
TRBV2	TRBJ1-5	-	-	CASSDSSNQPQHF	TGTGCCAGCAGTGACAGTAGCAATCAGCCCCAGCATTTT
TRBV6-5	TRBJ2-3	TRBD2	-	CASRTSGVDTQYF	TGTGCCAGCAGGACTAGCGGCGTAGATACGCAGTATTTT
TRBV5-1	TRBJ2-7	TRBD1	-	CASSFEGAGYEQYF	TGCGCCAGCAGCTTCGAGGGGGCTGGCTACGAGCAGTACTTC
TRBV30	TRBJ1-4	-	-	CAWSMSGKGGEKLFF	TGTGCCTGGAGTATGTCAGGGAAAGGCGGTGAAAAACTGTTTTTT
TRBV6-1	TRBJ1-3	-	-	CASSEELGPGNTIYF	TGTGCCAGCAGTGAAGAGTTGGGGCCTGGAAACACCATATATTTT
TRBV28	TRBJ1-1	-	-	CASKEGRYFEAFF	TGTGCCAGCAAGGAGGGCAGGTATTTTGAAGCTTTCTTT
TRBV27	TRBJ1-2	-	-	CASSLSATGVYGYTF	TGTGCCAGCAGTTTATCCGCGACAGGAGTCTATGGCTACACCTTC
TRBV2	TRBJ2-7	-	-	CASSALSHEQYF	TGTGCCAGCAGTGCCTTGTCCCACGAGCAGTACTTC
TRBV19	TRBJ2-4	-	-	CASSIVEGRKYF	TGTGCCAGTAGTATAGTCGAGGGAAGGAAATACTTC
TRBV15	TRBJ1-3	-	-	CATSRARGKTSGNTIYF	TGTGCCACCAGCAGAGCTCGAGGGAAGACGTCTGGAAACACCATATATTTT
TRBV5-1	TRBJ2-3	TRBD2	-	CASSTRTSGGGTDTQYF	TGCGCCAGCAGCACTCGGACTAGCGGGGGGGGCACAGATACGCAGTATTTT
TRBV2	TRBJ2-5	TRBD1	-	CASSEEQTGAQYF	TGTGCCAGCAGTGAAGAGCAGACAGGGGCCCAGTACTTC
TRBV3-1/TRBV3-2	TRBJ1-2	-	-	CASSPEPGSTYGYTF	TGTGCCAGCAGCCCCGAACCCGGGTCTACCTATGGCTACACCTTC
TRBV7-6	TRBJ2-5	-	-	CASSLALIQETQYF	TGTGCCAGCAGCTTAGCACTAATCCAAGAGACCCAGTACTTC
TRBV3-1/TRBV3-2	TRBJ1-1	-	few	CATRGGTEAFF	TGTGCCACTAGGGGTGGCACTGAAGCTTTCTTT
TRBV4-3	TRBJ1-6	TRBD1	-	CASSQEQGVTLHF	TGCGCCAGCAGCCAAGAACAGGGGGTAACCCTCCACTTT
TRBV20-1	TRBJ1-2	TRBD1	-	CSASWLGQGYGYTF	TGCAGTGCTAGTTGGTTGGGACAGGGCTATGGCTACACCTTC
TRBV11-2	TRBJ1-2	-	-	CASSFPQGNYGYTF	TGTGCCAGCAGCTTTCCGCAGGGGAACTATGGCTACACCTTC
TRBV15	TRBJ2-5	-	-	CATSRSAGAQETQYF	TGTGCCACCAGCAGGTCTGCGGGGGCACAAGAGACCCAGTACTTC
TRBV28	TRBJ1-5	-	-	CASSPGGGADQPQHF	TGTGCCAGCAGTCCCGGAGGGGGGGCCGATCAGCCCCAGCATTTT
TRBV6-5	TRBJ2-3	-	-	CASSYSSLSHTDTQYF	TGTGCCAGCAGTTACTCTTCCCTTTCACACACAGATACGCAGTATTTT
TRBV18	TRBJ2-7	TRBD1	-	CASSPGTGLEQYF	TGTGCCAGCTCACCAGGGACAGGGCTCGAGCAGTACTTC
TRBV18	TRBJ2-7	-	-	CASSPNQDYEQYF	TGTGCCAGCTCACCAAATCAGGACTACGAGCAGTACTTC
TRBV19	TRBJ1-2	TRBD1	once	CASSKGTAANYGYTF	TGTGCCAGTAGTAAAGGGACAGCAGCTAACTATGGCTACACCTTC
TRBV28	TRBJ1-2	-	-	CASSLMQAYGYTF	TGTGCCAGCAGTTTAATGCAGGCCTATGGCTACACCTTC
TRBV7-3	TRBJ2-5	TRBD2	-	CASSLRGGPQETQYF	TGTGCCAGCAGCTTACGGGGGGGCCCGCAAGAGACCCAGTACTTC
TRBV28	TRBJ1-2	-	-	CASSLRTAYGYTF	TGTGCCAGCAGTCTCCGGACAGCCTATGGCTACACCTTC
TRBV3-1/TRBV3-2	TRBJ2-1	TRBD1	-	CASSPSGGRNEQFF	TGTGCCAGCAGCCCATCAGGGGGCCGAAATGAGCAGTTCTTC
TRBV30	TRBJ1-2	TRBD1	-	CAWRGQGAMGGYTF	TGTGCCTGGAGGGGACAGGGGGCGATGGGTGGCTACACCTTC
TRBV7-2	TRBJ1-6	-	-	CASSSIWRGSYNSPLHF	TGTGCCAGCAGCTCAATCTGGAGGGGCTCCTATAATTCACCCCTCCACTTT
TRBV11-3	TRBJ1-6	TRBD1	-	CASSIGTANSPLHF	TGTGCCAGCAGCATCGGGACAGCCAATTCACCCCTCCACTTT
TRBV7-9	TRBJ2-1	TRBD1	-	CASSPFTGGVVLFF	TGTGCCAGCAGCCCCTTCACAGGGGGCGTCGTGCTGTTCTTC